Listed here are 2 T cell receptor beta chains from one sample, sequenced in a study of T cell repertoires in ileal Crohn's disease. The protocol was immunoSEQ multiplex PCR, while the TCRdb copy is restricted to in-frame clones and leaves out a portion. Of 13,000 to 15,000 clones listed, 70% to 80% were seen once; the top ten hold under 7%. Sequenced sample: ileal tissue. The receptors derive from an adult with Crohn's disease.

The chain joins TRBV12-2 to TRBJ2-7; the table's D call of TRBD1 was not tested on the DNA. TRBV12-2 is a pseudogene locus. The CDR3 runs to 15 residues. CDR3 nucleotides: TGTGCAAGCCGACACCCGCAGGGGAAAATCTACGAGCAGTACTTC. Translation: CASRHPQGKIYEQYF.

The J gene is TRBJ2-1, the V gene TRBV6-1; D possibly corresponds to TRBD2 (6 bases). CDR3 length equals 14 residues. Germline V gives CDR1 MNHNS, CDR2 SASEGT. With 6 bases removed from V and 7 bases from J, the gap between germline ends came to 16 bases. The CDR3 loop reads CASSRSGEANEQFF. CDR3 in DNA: TGTGCCAGCAGCCGCTCGGGGGAGGCGAATGAGCAGTTCTTC.